This entry is about one T cell receptor (beta chain). As yet, its antigen is unknown. This entry is derived from a study of T-cell memory formation after mild COVID-19. Whole-study results and caveats: Some clones that responded were present in memory (sampled pre-infection), which suggests cross-reactive memory joined. Mainly CM and EM harbored the contracting CD4+ clones; mainly EMRA harbored the CD8+ ones.

The CDR3 runs to 15 residues. Trimming left V 0 bases short and J 8 bases short, with 14 bases between. Per germline, CDR1 LGHNA and CDR2 YNFKEQ. TCRdb passed the 5' RACE reads through MiXCR, listing each CDR3 protein once. The sample carries 470,000 or so distinct CDR3 sequences, over 15% recorded once. The V and J genes are TRBV4-2 and TRBJ2-1, with unresolved D. Sample: PBMCs or a T cell subset sorted from them (not recorded which). The receptor was derived from an adult woman who had mild COVID-19 (a few samples of this study predate the infection). Cell type and time point are not known. The CDR3 nucleotides are TGTGCCAGCAGCCAAGATTCGGGTCGAGTCTATGAGCAGTTCTTC. Amino acid sequence: CASSQDSGRVYEQFF.